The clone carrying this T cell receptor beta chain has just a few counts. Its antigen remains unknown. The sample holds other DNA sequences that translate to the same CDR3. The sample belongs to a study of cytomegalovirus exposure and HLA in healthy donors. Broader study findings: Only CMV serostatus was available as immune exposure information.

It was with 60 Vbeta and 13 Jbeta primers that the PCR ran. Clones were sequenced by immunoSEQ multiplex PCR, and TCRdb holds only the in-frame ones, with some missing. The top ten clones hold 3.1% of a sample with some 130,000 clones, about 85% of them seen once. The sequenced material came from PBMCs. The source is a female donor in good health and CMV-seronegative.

The CDR3 sequence is CASSIQGNTEAFF. CDR3 nucleotide sequence: TGTGCCAGTAGTATACAGGGGAACACTGAAGCTTTCTTT. The chain is built from TRBV19 and TRBJ1-1, with D tentatively TRBD1 (5 bases). Germline-derived CDR1 and CDR2 are LNHDA and SQIVND (reference sequence). The CDR3 loop spans 13 amino acids. Trimming left V 2 bases short and J 1 base short, with 5 bases between.